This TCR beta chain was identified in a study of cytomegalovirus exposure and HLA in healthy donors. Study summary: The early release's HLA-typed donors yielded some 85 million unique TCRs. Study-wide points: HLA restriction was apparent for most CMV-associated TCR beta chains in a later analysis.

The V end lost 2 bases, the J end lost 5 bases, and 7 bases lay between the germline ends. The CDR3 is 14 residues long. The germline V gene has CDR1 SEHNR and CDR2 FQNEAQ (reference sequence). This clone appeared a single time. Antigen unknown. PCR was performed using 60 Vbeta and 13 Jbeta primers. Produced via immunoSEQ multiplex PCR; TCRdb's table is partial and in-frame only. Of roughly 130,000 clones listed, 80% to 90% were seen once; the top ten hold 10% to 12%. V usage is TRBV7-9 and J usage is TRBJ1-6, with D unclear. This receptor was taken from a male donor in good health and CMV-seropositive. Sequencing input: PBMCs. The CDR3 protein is CASSLSSDNSPLHF. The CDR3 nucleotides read TGTGCCAGCAGCTTATCCAGCGATAATTCACCCCTCCACTTT. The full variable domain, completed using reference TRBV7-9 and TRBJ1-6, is DTGVSQNPRHKITKRGQNVTFRCDPISEHNRLYWYRQTLGQGPEFLTYFQNEAQLEKSRLLSDRFSAERPKGSFSTLEIQRTEQGDSAMYLCASSLSSDNSPLHFGNGTRLTVT.